This record looks at one TCR beta chain sequence and its context. Its antigen is unknown. No base-level quality is on record; no much larger clone is a single base apart. The CDR1 and CDR2 encoded by the germline V gene are SGHAT and FQNNGV. The V end gives up 0 bases and the J end 11 bases, leaving 4 bases in the junction not matched to a gene. The CDR3 contains 13 residues, cysteine and phenylalanine counted. Only CDR3 DNA is held: 39 bases, read in frame from base 1. Total RNA and DNA were co-extracted from approximately 20-30 mg of bulk tissue with the AllPrep DNA/RNA mini kit, without cell sorting. Between November 2015 and early 2016, roughly 5 patients in China with histopathologically diagnosed primary liver carcinoma had their tumors surgically resected. At the time of sampling, the patients were treatment-naive and had chronic HBV infection. Each tumor was sampled at five spatially separated regions: the superior, inferior, left-lateral and right-lateral poles and the tumor centre. More than 90% viable tumor cells were found by histology in every tumor sample. Fresh tumor and adjacent tissue pieces were bisected, with one half stored in RNAlater at -80 degrees C and the other half sent for histology.

Using a constant-region primer and ProtoScript II reverse transcriptase, TCRbeta-specific cDNA was reverse-transcribed from 500 to 650 ng total RNA. The TCRbeta libraries were prepared through three rounds of nested multiplex PCR following a slightly modified ARM-PCR procedure. The first two PCR rounds used multiplex TRBV1-TRBV30 forward primers with a Cbeta reverse primer, each for 10 to 11 cycles. Sample barcodes and Illumina adapters were attached in a final 25-cycle PCR using Deep VentR polymerase. Amplicons of 200-500 bp were gel-purified with a QIAquick gel extraction kit before sequencing. The TCRbeta amplicons were sequenced with 250-bp paired-end reads on an Illumina HiSeq 2500. The study's processing was this. Reads were quality-trimmed with Trimmomatic v0.33, and paired reads were merged with FLASH v1.2.11 to recover full CDR3 sequences. V, D and J germline segments were assigned to the rearranged TCRbeta sequences using MiGEC v1.2.1b. Clonotype statistics, along with Shannon-Wiener diversity indices, were calculated using VDJtools v1.0.0. To cut down on sampling bias, every analysis after diversity analysis relied on just the 250 most abundant clonotypes from each sample. TCRdb trimmed public reads at Q25 via fastp, called clones via MiXCR and kept in-frame beta chains. Each entry merges the rows of one CDR3 protein and shows their most common DNA and genes. These V and J calls derive from TCRdb rather than the authors' analysis. The sample table lists about 33,000 distinct CDR3 sequences, 76% of them with a count of one. The ten largest clones capture roughly 34% of the sample.

This specimen belongs to a study of tumor-infiltrating lymphocytes in primary liver carcinoma (dated by TCRdb to about 2017). For the study in its entirety: The five patients, three men and two women aged 30 to 69 years, had hepatocellular carcinoma (four) or combined HCC and intrahepatic cholangiocarcinoma (one). Agilent mRNA microarray profiling was performed on the 25 to 30 tumor region samples to relate TCRbeta repertoire diversity to the local molecular phenotype. TCRbeta repertoire sequencing covered about 35 specimens from 5 patients: roughly 25 tumor regions, 5 adjacent noncancerous liver tissues and 5 peripheral blood samples. TCRbeta repertoire sequencing, expression microarrays and whole-exome sequencing were combined in the study across five regions of each liver tumor, with adjacent normal tissue and blood also included. Each sample produced about 3.5 to 7.13 million productive TCRbeta reads, and read depth showed no significant difference between tissue types. High reproducibility was observed for the technical replicate repertoires, with mean shared-clone rates around 0.9 and correlation coefficients above 0.95. Tumors of the five patients were stage T1-T3 N0M0 with maximum diameters of roughly 4.2 to 10 cm. On the study overall, not on this receptor specifically: Because only the TCR beta chain was sequenced and unpaired alpha chains were not captured, true repertoire diversity is likely underestimated. Consistent with antigen-driven expansion, pairs of tumor regions showed higher repertoire overlap (mean roughly 35%) than either tumor-adjacent pairs (approximately 17%) or tumor-blood pairs (roughly 15%). The top 250 clones accounted for a significantly greater share of the repertoire in tumors than in blood (p = 0.039). Only 4 or 5 patients were included in the study, and the authors note that the findings should be validated in a larger study. Since the samples were bulk and unsorted, there was no way to compare CD4+ and CD8+ T cell repertoires. Only about 8-25% of top clones were present in all five regions of a tumor, suggesting spatial heterogeneity of tumor-infiltrating T cells.

The source is a man in his forties with primary liver carcinoma and hepatitis B virus infection. This chain is built from TRBV11-2 and TRBJ2-1; 7 bases in the junction line up with TRBD2. Sequencing input: liver tumor tissue from sampling region 5. Explained via the paper, the cell subset or site label denotes: tumor region T5, tumor centre. The DNA is TGTGCCAGCAGCTTAGAGGGAGCGGGGCAGCAGTTCTTC. Translated, it reads CASSLEGAGQQFF.